The clone carrying this T cell receptor (beta chain) was observed many times. No antigen is known for it. Amplified TCR beta CDR3 regions came from RNA transcripts. The HTBI primer set served for first-round RT-PCR of the TCR CDR3. TCRdb processed the multiplex PCR reads anew with MiXCR; each CDR3 protein has one entry. Of under 350,000 distinct CDR3 sequences listed, around a quarter are singletons. The data stem from a study of T cells in Graves' hyperthyroidism and ophthalmopathy. Turning to the study itself: Peripheral blood draws took place at initial diagnosis, ahead of any treatment.

The germline V gene has CDR1 MNHEY and CDR2 SVGAGI. V gave up 6 bases and J gave up 1 base, with 9 bases separating them. The CDR3 has 13 residues. Broader study findings: Clonotypes that were expanded in thyroid above 0.001 mostly appeared in blood too.

The chain employs TRBV6-5 and TRBJ1-1, with D possibly TRBD1 on 6 matching bases. This sequence originates from a man in his forties or fifties with Graves' hyperthyroidism that later progressed to Graves' ophthalmopathy. The sequenced sample was blood. CDR3 protein: CASSRRGNTEAFF. Here the CDR3 DNA reads TGTGCCAGCAGCCGCAGGGGGAACACTGAAGCTTTCTTT.